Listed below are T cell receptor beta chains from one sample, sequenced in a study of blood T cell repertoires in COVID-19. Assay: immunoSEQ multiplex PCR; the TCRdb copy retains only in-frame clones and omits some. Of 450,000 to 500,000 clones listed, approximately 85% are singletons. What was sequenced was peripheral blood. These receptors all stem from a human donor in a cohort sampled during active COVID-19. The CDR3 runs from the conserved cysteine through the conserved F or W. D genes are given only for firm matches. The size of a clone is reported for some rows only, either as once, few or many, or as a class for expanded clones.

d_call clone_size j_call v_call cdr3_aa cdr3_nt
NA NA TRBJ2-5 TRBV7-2 CASSSGRKETQYF TGTGCCAGCAGCTCAGGGAGGAAAGAGACCCAGTACTTC
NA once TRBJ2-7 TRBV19 CASSRPPGYEQYF TGTGCCAGTAGTAGGCCACCGGGCTACGAGCAGTACTTC
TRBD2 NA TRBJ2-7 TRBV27 CASSLSLAGEGEQYF TGTGCCAGCAGTTTATCGCTAGCGGGAGAAGGGGAGCAGTACTTC
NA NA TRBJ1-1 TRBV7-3 CASSLSGGGTEAFF TGTGCCAGCAGCTTAAGCGGCGGGGGCACTGAAGCTTTCTTT
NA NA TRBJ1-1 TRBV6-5 CASSRAKPNTEAFF TGTGCCAGTTCCAGGGCCAAACCGAACACTGAAGCTTTCTTT
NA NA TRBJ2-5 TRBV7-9 CASSLDRAETQYF TGTGCCAGCAGCTTAGACAGGGCGGAGACCCAGTACTTC
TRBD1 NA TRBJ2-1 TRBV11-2 CASSLGRQGGVNEQFF TGTGCCAGCAGCTTAGGCCGACAGGGGGGAGTCAATGAGCAGTTCTTC
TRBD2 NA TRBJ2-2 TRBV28 CASMGGLNTGELFF TGTGCCAGCATGGGGGGGTTGAACACCGGGGAGCTGTTTTTT
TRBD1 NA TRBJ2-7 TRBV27 CASSPSPRQGKGEQYF TGTGCCAGCAGTCCATCACCCCGACAGGGGAAGGGTGAGCAGTACTTC
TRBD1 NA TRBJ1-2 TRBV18 CASSPGPNRGWTF TGTGCCAGCTCACCAGGGCCAAACAGGGGGTGGACCTTC
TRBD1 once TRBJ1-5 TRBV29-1 CSAGGQSNQPQHF TGCAGCGCAGGGGGACAAAGCAATCAGCCCCAGCATTTT
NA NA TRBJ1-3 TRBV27 CASSPRPTSLENTIYF TGTGCCAGCAGTCCCCGACCGACTTCCCTGGAAAACACCATATATTTT
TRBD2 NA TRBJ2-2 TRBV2 CASSANLAVNTGELFF TGTGCCAGCAGTGCGAACCTAGCGGTAAACACCGGGGAGCTGTTTTTT
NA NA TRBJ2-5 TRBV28 CASSFIVGGKETQYF TGTGCCAGCAGTTTTATCGTGGGAGGTAAAGAGACCCAGTACTTC
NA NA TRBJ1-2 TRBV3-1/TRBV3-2 CASSQESYNYGYTF TGTGCCAGCAGCCAAGAAAGCTATAACTATGGCTACACCTTC
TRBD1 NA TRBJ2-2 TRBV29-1 CSVGGGSGTGELFF TGCAGCGTTGGAGGGGGCTCGGGCACCGGGGAGCTGTTTTTT
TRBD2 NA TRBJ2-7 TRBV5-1 CASSPTGRAYEQYF TGCGCCAGCAGCCCAACCGGGAGGGCCTACGAGCAGTACTTC
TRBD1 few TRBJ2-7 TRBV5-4 CASSVGQGAYEQYF TGTGCCAGCAGCGTTGGACAGGGGGCTTACGAGCAGTACTTC
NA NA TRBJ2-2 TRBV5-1 CASSLDPGPGELFF TGCGCCAGCAGCTTGGACCCAGGGCCCGGGGAGCTGTTTTTT
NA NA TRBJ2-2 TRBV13 CASQGLNTGELFF TGTGCCAGCCAGGGGTTGAACACCGGGGAGCTGTTTTTT
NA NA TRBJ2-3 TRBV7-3 CASSPQAGLNTDTQYF TGTGCCAGCAGCCCCCAGGCGGGCCTCAACACAGATACGCAGTATTTT
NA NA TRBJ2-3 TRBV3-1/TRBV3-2 CASSRSGSTDTQYF TGTGCCAGCAGCCGGTCAGGGAGCACAGATACGCAGTATTTT
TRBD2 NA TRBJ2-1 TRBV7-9 CASSLIGRSSYNEQFF TGTGCCAGCAGCTTAATCGGGAGGAGCTCCTACAATGAGCAGTTCTTC
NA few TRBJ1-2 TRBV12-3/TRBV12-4 CASSLAGGGYTF TGTGCCAGCAGTTTAGCAGGGGGTGGCTACACCTTC
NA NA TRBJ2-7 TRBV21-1 CASSTRQGVYEQYF TGTGCCAGCAGCACGCGACAGGGGGTATACGAGCAGTACTTC
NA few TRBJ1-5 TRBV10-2 CASSGTGNLWPQHF TGCGCCAGCAGTGGAACAGGGAACTTATGGCCCCAGCATTTT
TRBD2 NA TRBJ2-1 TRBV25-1 CASSEGTSGNEQFF TGTGCCAGCAGTGAAGGGACTAGCGGCAATGAGCAGTTCTTC
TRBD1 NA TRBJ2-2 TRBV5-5 CASSHLPTVTGAGELFF TGTGCCAGCAGCCACCTCCCGACGGTTACAGGGGCCGGGGAGCTGTTTTTT
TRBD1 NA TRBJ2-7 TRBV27 CASRADRGLPYEQYF TGTGCCAGCAGGGCGGACAGGGGGCTTCCCTACGAGCAGTACTTC
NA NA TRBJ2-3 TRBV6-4 CASSRGSTSTDTQYF TGTGCCAGCAGTCGGGGTTCTACTAGCACAGATACGCAGTATTTT
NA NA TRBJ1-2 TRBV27 CASRIIGGSNYGYTF TGTGCCAGCCGTATAATAGGCGGTTCGAACTATGGCTACACCTTC
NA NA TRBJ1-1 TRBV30 CAWSEYRNTEAFF TGTGCCTGGAGCGAATATAGGAACACTGAAGCTTTCTTT
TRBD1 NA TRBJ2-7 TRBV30 CAWSSTGVSYEQYF TGTGCCTGGAGTTCGACAGGGGTCTCCTACGAGCAGTACTTC
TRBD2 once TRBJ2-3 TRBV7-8 CASSRSGRARGDTQYF TGTGCCAGCAGCCGAAGCGGGAGGGCCCGGGGAGATACGCAGTATTTT
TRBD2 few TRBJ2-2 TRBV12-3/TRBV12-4 CAGGVDTGELFF TGTGCTGGGGGGGTGGATACCGGGGAGCTGTTTTTT
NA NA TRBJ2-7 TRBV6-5 CASSYSRSLPGEQYF TGTGCCAGCAGTTACTCAAGATCTCTACCTGGCGAGCAGTACTTC
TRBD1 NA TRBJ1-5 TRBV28 CASSSVRGRSNQPQHF TGTGCCAGCAGTTCCGTCAGGGGGCGAAGCAATCAGCCCCAGCATTTT
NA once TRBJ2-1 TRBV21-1 CASSKVRSDSGGSYNEQFF TGTGCCAGCAGCAAAGTTAGATCCGATAGCGGGGGATCCTACAATGAGCAGTTCTTC
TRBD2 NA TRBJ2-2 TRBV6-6 CASSFRPGGAGELFF TGTGCCAGCAGTTTTAGGCCGGGGGGGGCCGGGGAGCTGTTTTTT
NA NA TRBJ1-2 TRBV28 CASSQTVGYTF TGTGCCAGCAGTCAGACTGTGGGCTACACCTTC
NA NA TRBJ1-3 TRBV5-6 CASSLGGSGNTIYF TGTGCCAGCAGCTTGGGAGGGTCTGGAAACACCATATATTTT
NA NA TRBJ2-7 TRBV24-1 CATSDSPGGSYEQYF TGTGCCACCAGTGATTCCCCTGGGGGGTCCTACGAGCAGTACTTC
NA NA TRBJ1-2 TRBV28 CASTNPGGGYTF TGTGCCAGCACTAATCCGGGAGGCGGCTACACCTTC
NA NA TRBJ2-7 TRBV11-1 CASSWAGPHRYEQYF TGTGCCAGCAGCTGGGCGGGCCCCCACCGCTACGAGCAGTACTTC
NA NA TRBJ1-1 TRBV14 CASSPLGHEAFF TGTGCCAGCAGCCCCCTGGGACACGAAGCTTTCTTT
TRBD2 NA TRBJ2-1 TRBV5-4 CASSSASGRAVTYNEQFF TGTGCCAGCAGCTCGGCTAGCGGGAGGGCGGTCACCTACAATGAGCAGTTCTTC
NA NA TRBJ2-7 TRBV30 CAWGLENYEQYF TGTGCCTGGGGGTTAGAGAACTACGAGCAGTACTTC
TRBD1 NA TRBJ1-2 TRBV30 CAWGQGGDSYTF TGTGCCTGGGGACAGGGTGGAGATAGCTACACCTTC